This T cell receptor beta chain emerged from a study of T cell responses to AZD1222 COVID-19 vaccine. Study conclusions and caveats: The donor group comprised mostly white British people and more females; the analysis possibly underestimated clonal diversity. CD4 TCRs associated with vaccination spanned spike, dominating at 160-218 and 743-854.

Only in-frame clones appear in the TCRdb table, and some are missing; sequencing was by immunoSEQ multiplex PCR. The sample lists 150,000 to 200,000 clones, 94% occurring once. Concerning this clone: Its antigen is currently unknown.

The CDR3 runs 17 residues. V shed 7 bases and J shed 6 bases, with 25 bases lying between them. From germline, CDR1 is LNHDA and CDR2 SQIVND (reference sequence). This rearrangement joins TRBV19 to TRBJ2-1; D call uncertain. The source of this sequence is an adult in good health. Sequences were derived from peripheral blood, sampled on day 0 of AZD1222 vaccination. The CDR3 region is CASKSGENAFILNEQFF. CDR3 nucleotides: TGTGCCAGTAAATCCGGCGAAAACGCATTTATACTCAATGAGCAGTTCTTC.